The 32 T cell receptor beta chains presented below share a single source sample, sequenced in a study of neurological immune-mediated disorders. In TCRdb, the 5' RACE reads were re-called with MiXCR into one record per CDR3 protein. The data hold some 60,000 distinct CDR3 sequences, with under 3% observed a single time. The material sequenced was PBMCs. These receptors were collected from a man aged 50-59 years with multiple sclerosis.

In its sample, this clonotype was seen many times. The V call is TRBV6-2 or TRBV6-3, the J call TRBJ1-1, with D hard to call. With 8 bases removed from V and 4 bases from J, the gap between germline ends came to 8 bases. This CDR3 is 11 amino acids long. Germline V lookup: CDR1 MNHEY, CDR2 SVGEGT. The CDR3 is CASSWGTEAFF. The CDR3 nucleotides are TGTGCCAGCTCCTGGGGCACTGAAGCTTTCTTT.

This clonotype was seen ten or more times. The chain is built from TRBV7-2 and TRBJ2-2, with D possibly matching TRBD2 (5 bases). Deletions cut 4 bases from V and 5 bases from J, with 11 bases between. The CDR3 runs to 14 residues. Germline V gene lookup returns CDR1 SGHTA and CDR2 FQGNSA. The CDR3 reads CASSSGRGTGELFF. The CDR3 DNA reads as TGTGCCAGCAGCTCCGGACGGGGAACCGGGGAGCTGTTTTTT. Combining the CDR3 with reference TRBV7-2 and TRBJ2-2 gives the whole variable domain GAGVSQSPSNKVTEKGKDVELRCDPISGHTALYWYRQSLGQGLEFLIYFQGNSAPDKSGLPSDRFSAERTGGSVSTLTIQRTQQEDSAVYLCASSSGRGTGELFFGEGSRLTVL.

This clonotype was observed at least ten times. The rearrangement uses TRBV9 and TRBJ2-3, with 8 nucleotides matching TRBD2. CDR3 size: 15 residues. J gave up 6 bases and V 4 bases, and 10 bases lay outside the gene matches. Germline V gene sequence: CDR1 SGDLS, CDR2 YYNGEE. CDR3: CASSLPVAGGDTQYF. Here the CDR3 DNA reads TGTGCCAGCAGCCTTCCCGTGGCGGGGGGTGATACGCAGTATTTT.

This clonotype was seen repeatedly, ten times or more. This chain links TRBV28 with TRBJ2-3, with a weak D call TRBD1 (6 bases). Germline V gives CDR1 MDHEN, CDR2 SYDVKM. Trimming removed 1 base at V and 3 bases at J, with 17 bases between. The CDR3 runs 17 residues. The CDR3: CASSLSAMIGGTDTQYF. For the CDR3, the DNA is TGTGCCAGCAGTTTATCAGCGATGATAGGGGGTACAGATACGCAGTATTTT.

This clonotype came up many times. The rearrangement joins TRBV3-1 to TRBJ1-5, with D unresolved. The length of the CDR3 is 14 residues. Germline V gene lookup returns CDR1 LGHDT and CDR2 YNNKEL (reference sequence). V was trimmed by 2 bases and J by 2 bases, leaving 7 bases between them. Here the CDR3 reads CASSQRTGNQPQHF. The CDR3 DNA reads as TGTGCCAGCAGCCAACGAACAGGCAATCAGCCCCAGCATTTT.

This clonotype was seen ten or more times. V usage is TRBV12-3 or TRBV12-4 and J usage is TRBJ2-1; 7 bases match TRBD2. J lost 7 bases, V lost 5 bases, and 8 bases had no gene match. This CDR3 has 14 residues. CDR3 amino acids: CASSLAGEWNEQFF. DNA for the CDR3: TGTGCCAGCAGTCTTGCGGGGGAGTGGAATGAGCAGTTCTTC.

This clonotype was detected many times. The CDR3 DNA reads as TGTGCCAGCAGCTTAGATTGGGGACAGATCCACACTGAAGCTTTCTTT. Translated, it gives CASSLDWGQIHTEAFF. The V call is TRBV7-6, the J call TRBJ1-1; 7 nucleotides agree with TRBD1. This CDR3 spans 16 amino acids. Germline CDR1 reads SGHVS; CDR2 reads FNYEAQ. V was clipped by 1 base and J by 3 bases; unmatched bases: 8.

There are many counts of this clonotype. The V and J genes are TRBV5-1 and TRBJ2-3; 9 nucleotides line up with TRBD1. Germline V gives CDR1 SGHRS, CDR2 YFSETQ. The V gene end was trimmed by 0 bases and the J gene end by 0 bases; junction bases not matched to a gene: 5. The CDR3 totals 17 residues. CDR3 amino acids: CASSLAGTGSSTDTQYF. The CDR3 DNA is TGCGCCAGCAGCTTGGCCGGGACAGGGTCTAGCACAGATACGCAGTATTTT.

Ten or more counts support this clonotype. The chain combines TRBV5-6 with TRBJ1-1; TRBD1 agrees at 8 bases. CDR3 size: 16 residues. Germline assignment: CDR1 SGHDT and CDR2 YYEEEE. Trimming removed 3 bases from V and 4 bases from J; junction bases left unmatched: 11. The CDR3 nucleotides read TGTGCCAGCAGCTATATCAGGGGGCGGGTGGGCACTGAAGCTTTCTTT. Translating gives CASSYIRGRVGTEAFF.

This clonotype was counted ten times or more. The CDR3 here is CASSVDGRVDSLYF. The CDR3 DNA sequence: TGTGCCAGCAGCGTAGACGGCAGGGTAGATTCTCTGTACTTC. The chain joins TRBV9 to TRBJ2-7; a weak D match, TRBD1 (5 bases). V was pared by 0 bases and J by 12 bases, with 19 bases between. Germline values: CDR1 SGDLS, CDR2 YYNGEE. The CDR3 runs 14 residues. The complete variable domain, with remaining parts taken from reference TRBV9 and TRBJ2-7, reads DSGVTQTPKHLITATGQRVTLRCSPRSGDLSVYWYQQSLDQGLQFLIQYYNGEERAKGNILERFSAQQFPDLHSELNLSSLELGDSALYFCASSVDGRVDSLYFGPGTRLTVT.

This clonotype appeared many times. The chain has TRBV20-1 and TRBJ2-5; no reliable D call. Germline CDR1 and CDR2: DFQATT and SNEGSKA (reference sequence). The V and J ends lost 0 bases and 9 bases respectively, with 11 bases between them. The CDR3 has 12 residues. This CDR3 is CSARDQDRPQYF. The CDR3 DNA sequence: TGCAGTGCTAGAGATCAGGACCGGCCCCAGTACTTC.

This clonotype was detected many times. The chain uses TRBV18 and TRBJ2-3; perhaps TRBD1 as D (6 bases). The germline V gene encodes CDR1 KGHSH and CDR2 LQKENI. Trimming took off 3 bases at V and 6 bases at J, with 13 bases between the two ends. This CDR3 spans 14 amino acids. CDR3 nucleotide sequence: TGTGCCAGCTCACCTCCTCAGGGGTGGGATACGCAGTATTTT. It yields the protein CASSPPQGWDTQYF.

This clonotype was seen many times. This sequence joins TRBV10-2 and TRBJ1-6, with TRBD1 identical over 9 bases. The J segment lost 7 bases and the V segment lost 6 bases, leaving 4 bases of the junction unmatched. Germline lookup yields CDR1 WSHSY and CDR2 SAAADI. The CDR3 runs 14 residues. Here the CDR3 DNA reads TGCGCCAGCAGGGGGACAGGGATGAATTCACCCCTCCACTTT. Its protein is CASRGTGMNSPLHF.

This clonotype was counted ten times or more. The chain joins TRBV5-1 to TRBJ2-3; D may be TRBD2 (7 bases). The CDR3 totals 17 residues. The ends were cut back, 4 bases at V and 2 bases at J, with 20 bases in the middle. The germline V gene encodes CDR1 SGHRS and CDR2 YFSETQ. The CDR3 sequence: CASSGGAGHVNTDTQYF. CDR3 DNA: TGCGCCAGCAGCGGGGGGGCAGGGCATGTTAACACAGATACGCAGTATTTT.

This clonotype was recorded at least ten times. The chain has TRBV7-9 and TRBJ2-2; D unresolved. The CDR3 consists of 14 residues. Germline CDR1 and CDR2: SEHNR and FQNEAQ (reference sequence). The CDR3 DNA follows: TGTGCTACCCCGAGACACCTAGAAGCGGGGGAGCTGTTTTTT. Its protein is CATPRHLEAGELFF.

This clonotype was observed many times. The chain combines TRBV20-1 with TRBJ2-3, with D possibly matching TRBD2 (8 bases). Trimming took 5 bases from V and 7 from J, leaving 22 bases between them. Germline values: CDR1 DFQATT, CDR2 SNEGSKA (reference sequence). This CDR3 comprises 15 residues. The CDR3 spells CSALRGGTAMNTQYF. The CDR3 DNA is TGCAGTGCTCTCCGGGGGGGGACAGCCATGAATACGCAGTATTTT.

In this sample, this clonotype turned up many times. The rearrangement joins TRBV6-2 or TRBV6-3 to TRBJ2-5, with 12 nucleotides matching TRBD2. The CDR3 is 15 residues long. Germline CDR1 and CDR2: MNHEY and SVGEGT. Trimming took 0 bases from V and 4 from J; bases not matched to a gene: 0. CDR3 amino acids: CASSYSTSGGETQYF. In nucleotides, the CDR3 is TGTGCCAGCAGTTACTCGACTAGCGGGGGAGAGACCCAGTACTTC.

This clonotype was counted ten times or more. This chain links TRBV18 with TRBJ2-7; 12 nucleotides align to TRBD2. CDR1 is KGHSH and CDR2 is LQKENI in the germline V gene. The CDR3 is 13 residues long. V lost 3 bases and J lost 9; bases outside the gene matches: 3. CDR3 nucleotides: TGTGCCAGCTCACCCGGGACTAGCGGGTGGCAGTACTTC. The encoded protein is CASSPGTSGWQYF.

This clonotype was detected ten times or more. The chain couples TRBV27 to TRBJ2-5; maybe TRBD1 (5 bases). The CDR3 is 15 residues long. Germline CDR1 MNHEY, CDR2 SMNVEV (reference sequence). V shed 3 bases and J shed 2 bases, with 13 bases lying between them. CDR3 residues: CASSFWQGSQETQYF. The CDR3 coding sequence is TGTGCCAGCAGTTTCTGGCAGGGATCTCAAGAGACCCAGTACTTC.

This clonotype came up many times. The chain employs TRBV21-1 and TRBJ2-1. TRBV21-1 is noted as a pseudogene. The CDR3 is made up of 12 amino acids. CDR3 sequence (DNA): TGTGCCAGCAGCGACCGATACAATGAGCAGTTCTTC. Protein product: CASSDRYNEQFF.

This clonotype was detected many times. The chain employs TRBV7-2 and TRBJ2-7; 9 nucleotides agree with TRBD1. Germline V lookup: CDR1 SGHTA, CDR2 FQGNSA. The J segment lost 9 bases and the V segment lost 5 bases, leaving 8 bases of the junction unmatched. The CDR3 runs 13 residues. The CDR3 here is CASSAAGTGLQYF. The CDR3 DNA is TGTGCCAGCAGCGCCGCCGGGACAGGGCTGCAGTACTTC.

This clonotype was counted ten times or more. The J gene is TRBJ1-2, the V gene TRBV6-6; no definite D call. The CDR3 has 13 residues. Germline CDR1 and CDR2: MNHNY and SVGAGI (reference sequence). V was shortened by 0 bases and J by 8 bases, with 10 bases between the two germline ends. This chain's CDR3 is CASSYSEGLGYTF. As DNA, the CDR3 is TGTGCCAGCAGTTACTCGGAAGGGTTGGGCTACACCTTC.

This clonotype was seen repeatedly, ten times or more. The chain employs TRBV5-1 and TRBJ1-6; perhaps TRBD1 as D (5 bases). This CDR3 comprises 12 residues. In germline, CDR1 is SGHRS, CDR2 YFSETQ. Trimming removed 4 bases from V and 11 bases from J, with 10 bases in between. The CDR3, as DNA: TGCGCCAGCAGCAACCCGGGGGCACCCCTCCACTTT. This sequence encodes CASSNPGAPLHF.

This clonotype was recorded many times. The CDR3 protein is CASSWGQMNTEAFF. Here the CDR3 DNA reads TGCGCCAGCAGCTGGGGACAAATGAACACTGAAGCTTTCTTT. The rearrangement links TRBV5-1 to TRBJ1-1, with D possibly matching TRBD1 (6 bases). V was shortened by 3 bases and J by 0 bases, with 9 bases between the two germline ends. The germline gives CDR1 SGHRS, CDR2 YFSETQ. This CDR3 is 14 amino acids long. The full variable domain, rest sourced from reference TRBV5-1 and TRBJ1-1, is KAGVTQTPRYLIKTRGQQVTLSCSPISGHRSVSWYQQTPGQGLQFLFEYFSETQRNKGNFPGRFSGRQFSNSRSEMNVSTLELGDSALYLCASSWGQMNTEAFFGQGTRLTVV.

This clonotype has a count of ten or more. The chain carries TRBV5-1 and TRBJ1-4; TRBD1 matches at 9 bases. Germline CDR1 SGHRS, CDR2 YFSETQ. The CDR3 spans 14 residues. Germline trimming cut 2 bases from V and 8 bases from J; bases unmatched to any gene: 4. The CDR3, as DNA: TGCGCCAGCAGCTTTTGGGACAGGGACGAAAAACTGTTTTTT. Translated, it gives CASSFWDRDEKLFF.

This clonotype showed up just once. This chain uses TRBV5-1 with TRBJ1-1, with a weak D call TRBD1 (5 bases). Germline V lookup: CDR1 SGHRS, CDR2 YFSETQ. Trimming removed 0 bases from V and 4 bases from J, with 10 bases in between. The CDR3 has 14 residues. The CDR3 region has the DNA TGCGCCAGCAGCTTGGAACACACAGGCACTGAAGCTTTCTTT. Amino acid sequence: CASSLEHTGTEAFF.

This clonotype was recorded at least ten times. The chain links TRBV27 to TRBJ2-7, with TRBD2 matching over 13 bases. The germline V gene has CDR1 MNHEY and CDR2 SMNVEV (reference sequence). This CDR3 spans 15 amino acids. V lost 6 bases and J lost 0; bases outside the gene matches: 2. Here the CDR3 DNA reads TGTGCCAGCAGGCGACTAGCGGGGGGCTCCTACGAGCAGTACTTC. It yields the protein CASRRLAGGSYEQYF.

This clonotype was detected ten times or more. The gene calls are TRBV15 and TRBJ2-7; D unresolved. V was trimmed by 3 bases and J by 1 base, leaving 1 base between them. Per germline, CDR1 LNHNV and CDR2 YYDKDF (reference sequence). The CDR3 spans 11 residues. The CDR3 DNA is TGTGCCACCAGCAGTTCCTACGAGCAGTACTTC. Residues: CATSSSYEQYF. Full variable domain (missing parts from reference TRBV15 and TRBJ2-7): DAMVIQNPRYQVTQFGKPVTLSCSQTLNHNVMYWYQQKSSQAPKLLFHYYDKDFNNEADTPDNFQSRRPNTSFCFLDIRSPGLGDTAMYLCATSSSYEQYFGPGTRLTVT.

This clonotype was seen ten or more times. This chain joins TRBV6-2 or TRBV6-3 and TRBJ2-3, with D tentatively TRBD2 (7 bases). Trimming stripped 7 bases from V and 2 bases from J, with 16 bases between. The CDR3 runs 15 residues. Germline V CDR1 and CDR2: MNHEY, SVGEGT. For the CDR3, the DNA is TGTGCCAGCACTCCTGAGGGGGGGCACACAGATACGCAGTATTTT. It yields the protein CASTPEGGHTDTQYF.

This clonotype was recorded many times. The J gene is TRBJ2-7, the V gene TRBV20-1; 8 bases are shared with TRBD1. Losses at the gene ends were 3 bases for V and 4 bases for J; bases not matched to a gene: 11. The CDR3 totals 15 residues. CDR1 and CDR2 (germline): DFQATT, SNEGSKA (reference sequence). The CDR3, as DNA: TGCAGTGCTAGGGCTGACAGGGGATCAGGTTACGAGCAGTACTTC. This encodes CSARADRGSGYEQYF.

This clonotype was picked up many times. The rearrangement uses TRBV7-6 and TRBJ2-7; TRBD2 is a possible D gene (5 bases). The germline V gene encodes CDR1 SGHVS and CDR2 FNYEAQ. This CDR3 region has 13 residues. V lost 5 bases and J 4 bases, leaving 12 bases between the germline ends. The CDR3 loop reads CASSPEGFYEQYF. CDR3 nucleotide sequence: TGTGCCAGCAGCCCAGAGGGTTTTTACGAGCAGTACTTC.

Many counts were recorded for this clonotype. The J gene is TRBJ2-2, the V gene TRBV20-1; D unresolved. Germline V gene sequence: CDR1 DFQATT, CDR2 SNEGSKA (reference sequence). CDR3 length equals 16 residues. V was cut by 0 bases and J by 6 bases, with 17 bases left in between. The CDR3 region is CSARDFTAGLAGELFF. CDR3 DNA: TGCAGTGCTAGAGATTTTACAGCTGGCCTCGCCGGGGAGCTGTTTTTT.